This is a list of T cell receptor beta chains from one sample in a study of shared clonotypes between healthy human individuals. Method: immunoSEQ multiplex PCR; TCRdb's copy keeps in-frame clones and lacks some. The repertoire has about 2.3 million clones, around 93% of them found once; the top ten carry around 0.38%. Sequenced input: naive CD4+ T cells from PBMCs. These receptors all stem from a man younger than 30 in good health. Some clones in this sample may be carry-over from other donors' samples. CDR3s include the opening cysteine and the closing phenylalanine or tryptophan. A D gene is named only where the DNA matches it firmly. Size tells how often a clone was seen (once, few, many) or the class of an expanded clone, and some rows leave it out.

v_gene	d_gene	abundance	j_gene	CDR3nt	CDR3aa
TRBV7-9	-	once	TRBJ1-1	TGTGCCAGCAGCTCGCGGGGAGGGGGGACTGAAGCTTTCTTT	CASSSRGGGTEAFF
TRBV15	TRBD1	-	TRBJ1-1	TGTGCCACCAGCGGCTCTCCGGGACAGGTGATGAACACTGAAGCTTTCTTT	CATSGSPGQVMNTEAFF
TRBV9	TRBD1	-	TRBJ1-2	TGTGCCAGCAGCCGACGGACAGGGGGGTATGGCTACACCTTC	CASSRRTGGYGYTF
TRBV7-3	TRBD2	-	TRBJ2-1	TGTGCCAGCAGCCCACAACCGGGACTAGCGTCCTACAATGAGCAGTTCTTC	CASSPQPGLASYNEQFF
TRBV25-1	TRBD2	once	TRBJ2-3	TGTGCCAGCAGTAAGGGCGGGAGGAAGGTAGATACGCAGTATTTT	CASSKGGRKVDTQYF
TRBV5-1	TRBD2	-	TRBJ2-1	TGCGCCAGCAGCTTGGTCGTAGCGGGAGGGGCCAATGAGCAGTTCTTC	CASSLVVAGGANEQFF
TRBV9	-	-	TRBJ2-7	TGTGCCAGCAGCGTAGGTCGGCAGGCCTACGAGCAGTACTTC	CASSVGRQAYEQYF
TRBV5-1	TRBD2	-	TRBJ2-1	TGCGCCAGCAGCATGGGACTAGCGGGTTTCGATGAGCAGTTCTTC	CASSMGLAGFDEQFF
TRBV15	TRBD1	-	TRBJ1-3	TGTGCCACCAGCAGATCTCCGGGACAGCGAAACACCATATATTTT	CATSRSPGQRNTIYF
TRBV7-8	-	-	TRBJ2-7	TGTGCCAGCAGCCTCCGGGACACCGGACCCTACGAGCAGTACTTC	CASSLRDTGPYEQYF
TRBV28	-	few	TRBJ1-2	TGTGCCAGCAGTCTCCGACAGGCCCTTTTTGGCTACACCTTC	CASSLRQALFGYTF
TRBV2	-	-	TRBJ1-2	TGTGCCAGCAGCGGTGAAGGGGTTCCCGGCTACACCTTC	CASSGEGVPGYTF
TRBV15	-	-	TRBJ1-2	TGTGCCACCAGCAGAGACTCAGGCAGAACATATGGCTACACCTTC	CATSRDSGRTYGYTF
TRBV28	TRBD2	-	TRBJ2-3	TGTGCCAGCAGTTTAGGGGGGAGGGGCACAGATACGCAGTATTTT	CASSLGGRGTDTQYF
TRBV29-1	TRBD2	-	TRBJ2-1	TGCAGCGTTTCCGCGACTAGCGGCAGGGGGTTCTTC	CSVSATSGRGFF
TRBV6-5	-	-	TRBJ1-4	TGTGCCAGCAGTAGGACATTTCAGGGGGAAAAACTGTTTTTT	CASSRTFQGEKLFF
TRBV30	-	-	TRBJ1-3	TGTGCCTGGAGTGTACGAGCTTCGGTAACCATATATTTT	CAWSVRASVTIYF
TRBV7-3	-	-	TRBJ2-1	TGTGCCAGCAGCTCAACCGGCGGGGCCGCCTACAATGAGCAGTTCTTC	CASSSTGGAAYNEQFF
TRBV28	-	few	TRBJ1-5	TGTGCCAGCAGTTTTGGGGCAGGGAATCAGCCCCAGCATTTT	CASSFGAGNQPQHF
TRBV27	TRBD1	-	TRBJ1-5	TGTGCCAGCAGTCCTGACAGGGCGGAAAGTCAGCCCCAGCATTTT	CASSPDRAESQPQHF
TRBV11-2	-	-	TRBJ1-1	TGTGCCAGCAGCTTGGTCCCTGACACTGAAGCTTTCTTT	CASSLVPDTEAFF
TRBV18	-	-	TRBJ2-1	TGTGCCAGCTCACCAAACCTAGCCTCTATCAATGAGCAGTTCTTC	CASSPNLASINEQFF
TRBV18	-	once	TRBJ1-3	TGTGCCAGCTCACCCCAGATTGGATCTGGAAACACCATATATTTT	CASSPQIGSGNTIYF
TRBV27	-	once	TRBJ1-2	TGTGCCAGCAGTTTATCGGCGGTTAACTATGGCTACACCTTC	CASSLSAVNYGYTF
TRBV15	-	-	TRBJ2-2	TGTGCCACCAGCAGAGATTTACGCACCGGGGAGCTGTTTTTT	CATSRDLRTGELFF
TRBV7-8	-	-	TRBJ2-7	TGTGCCAGCAGCTTAGGTGTCGGGGGCGGGGAGTACTTC	CASSLGVGGGEYF
TRBV30	-	-	TRBJ1-5	TGTGCCTGGACCAACCCCGGAGGGCCCCAGCATTTT	CAWTNPGGPQHF
TRBV19	-	-	TRBJ1-1	TGTGCCAGTAGTATAGCCTGGATGAACACTGAAGCTTTCTTT	CASSIAWMNTEAFF
TRBV21-1	-	once	TRBJ2-7	TGTGCCAGCAGCGGACTAGCGGGGAACTCCTACGAGCAGTACTTC	CASSGLAGNSYEQYF
TRBV29-1	-	-	TRBJ2-3	TGCAGCGTTGCCGAGATCACAGATACGCAGTATTTT	CSVAEITDTQYF
TRBV18	-	-	TRBJ2-2	TGTGCCAGCTCACCAAGGCATCTCGCGAACACCGGGGAGCTGTTTTTT	CASSPRHLANTGELFF
TRBV12-1	-	-	TRBJ1-1	TGTGCCAGTCGTATAGAAGCTTTCTTT	CASRIEAFF
TRBV6-4	TRBD1	-	TRBJ2-3	TGTGCCAGCAGTGGACAGGGTGGGGGCACAGATACGCAGTATTTT	CASSGQGGGTDTQYF
TRBV6-5	-	-	TRBJ1-2	TGTGCCAGCAGCTTGGACCCGCAGGGCTTAGTTGGCTACACCTTC	CASSLDPQGLVGYTF
TRBV5-5	-	-	TRBJ1-2	TGTGCCAGCAGCTTGGCCTACGGGAGACAGGGCTACACCTTC	CASSLAYGRQGYTF